This T cell receptor beta chain was sequenced in a study of cytomegalovirus exposure and HLA in healthy donors. Germline assignment: CDR1 SEHNR and CDR2 FQNEAQ (reference sequence). This CDR3 has 12 residues. V gave up 3 bases and J gave up 3 bases, with 6 bases separating them. This PCR relied on a set of 60 Vbeta primers and 13 Jbeta primers. Clones were sequenced by immunoSEQ multiplex PCR, and TCRdb holds only the in-frame ones, with some missing. The table shows under 90,000 clones, with roughly 75% occurring only once. The sequencing sample was made of PBMCs. This receptor was identified in a woman in her 40s in good health and CMV-seronegative. The chain couples TRBV7-9 to TRBJ2-7; D might be TRBD1 (5 bases). DNA for the CDR3: TGTGCCAGCAGCTTTCAGGGCTACGAGCAGTACTTC. It is translated as CASSFQGYEQYF.